This T cell receptor beta chain was sequenced for a study of T cell responses to AZD1222 COVID-19 vaccine. For this clone: Its antigen is not known.

Whole-study findings and limits: After two AZD1222 doses, spike-specific TCR breadth and depth rose versus day 0. White British people made up most donors, females outnumbered males, and clonal diversity was possibly underestimated.

Pooling covered second doses at about 4 or about 12 weeks. The length of the CDR3 is 12 residues. Germline V gene lookup returns CDR1 WSHSY and CDR2 SAAADI. The V gene lost 8 bases and the J gene lost 13 bases, with 15 bases spanning the gap. Here immunoSEQ multiplex PCR was the method, and the copy in TCRdb shows in-frame clones only, minus some. Here the sample spans 54,000 or so clones, 80% being singletons. The sequencing used peripheral blood, collected 28 days after the second AZD1222 dose. The rearrangement links TRBV10-2 to TRBJ1-6; D gene unclear. The origin of this receptor is an adult who received the AZD1222 COVID-19 vaccine. The CDR3 protein is CASGRSESPLHF. In DNA form, the CDR3 reads TGCGCCAGCGGGCGGAGTGAATCGCCCCTCCACTTT.